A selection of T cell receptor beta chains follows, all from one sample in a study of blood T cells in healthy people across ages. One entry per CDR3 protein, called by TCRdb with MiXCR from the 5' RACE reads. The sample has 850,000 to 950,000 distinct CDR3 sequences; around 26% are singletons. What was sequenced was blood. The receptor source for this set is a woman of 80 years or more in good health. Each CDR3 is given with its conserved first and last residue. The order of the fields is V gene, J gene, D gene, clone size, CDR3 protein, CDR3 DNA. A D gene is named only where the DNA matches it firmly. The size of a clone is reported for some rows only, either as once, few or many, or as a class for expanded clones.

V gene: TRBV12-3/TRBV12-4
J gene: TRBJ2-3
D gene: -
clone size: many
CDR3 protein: CASSLGGRTQYF
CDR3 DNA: TGTGCCAGCAGCCTGGGGGGGCGTACGCAGTATTTT

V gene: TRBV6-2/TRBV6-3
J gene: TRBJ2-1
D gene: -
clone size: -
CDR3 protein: CAGSQVPGHISYEQFF
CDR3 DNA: TGTGCCGGCAGCCAAGTCCCGGGACACATCTCCTACGAGCAGTTCTTC

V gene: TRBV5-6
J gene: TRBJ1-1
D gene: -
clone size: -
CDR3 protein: CASSRAMNTEAFF
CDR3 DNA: TGTGCCAGCAGCCGGGCTATGAACACTGAAGCTTTCTTT

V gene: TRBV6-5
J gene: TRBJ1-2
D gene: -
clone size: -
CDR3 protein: CASRTAEASGYTF
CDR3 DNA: TGTGCCAGCAGGACGGCGGAAGCCAGTGGCTACACCTTC

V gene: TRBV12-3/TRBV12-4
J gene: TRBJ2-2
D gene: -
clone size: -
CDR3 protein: CASRGRMNTGELFF
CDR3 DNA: TGTGCCAGCCGGGGACGGATGAACACCGGGGAGCTGTTTTTT

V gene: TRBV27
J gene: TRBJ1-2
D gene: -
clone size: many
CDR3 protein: CASSLVALDRSYGYTF
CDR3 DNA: TGTGCCAGCAGTTTAGTGGCTTTGGACAGAAGCTATGGCTACACCTTC

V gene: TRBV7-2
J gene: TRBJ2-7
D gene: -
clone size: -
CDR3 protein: CASSPRSGVNEQYF
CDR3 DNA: TGTGCCAGCAGCCCCCGTTCGGGAGTCAACGAGCAGTACTTC

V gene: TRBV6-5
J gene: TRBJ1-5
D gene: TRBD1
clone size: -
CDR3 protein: CASSYGGGVRVNSNQPQHF
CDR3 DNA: TGTGCCAGCAGTTATGGAGGGGGCGTCCGGGTTAATAGCAATCAGCCCCAGCATTTT

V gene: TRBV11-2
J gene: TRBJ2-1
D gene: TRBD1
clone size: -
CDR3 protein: CASSWDRANEQFF
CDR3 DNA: TGTGCCAGCAGCTGGGACAGGGCCAATGAGCAGTTCTTC

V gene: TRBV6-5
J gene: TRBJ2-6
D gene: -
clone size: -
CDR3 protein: CASQRPGAGANVLTF
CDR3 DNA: TGTGCCAGCCAGAGACCTGGGGCTGGGGCCAACGTCCTGACTTTC

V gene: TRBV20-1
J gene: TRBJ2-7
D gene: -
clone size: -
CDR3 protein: CSAGDGTGGQYNEQYF
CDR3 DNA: TGCAGTGCTGGAGATGGGACGGGGGGCCAATACAATGAGCAGTACTTC

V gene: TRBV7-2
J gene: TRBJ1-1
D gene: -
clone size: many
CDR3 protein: CASSLENRLAFF
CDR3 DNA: TGTGCCAGCAGCTTAGAGAACAGGTTGGCTTTCTTT

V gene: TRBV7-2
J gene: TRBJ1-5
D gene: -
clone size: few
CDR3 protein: CAGSWDISNQPQHF
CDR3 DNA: TGTGCCGGCAGCTGGGACATCAGTAATCAGCCCCAGCATTTT

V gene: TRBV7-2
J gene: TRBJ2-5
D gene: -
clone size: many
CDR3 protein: CASSLGGPGRQETQYF
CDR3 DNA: TGTGCCAGCAGCTTAGGGGGTCCGGGCCGCCAAGAGACCCAGTACTTC

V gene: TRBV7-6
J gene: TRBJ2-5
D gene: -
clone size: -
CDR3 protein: CASSLDLQGTQYF
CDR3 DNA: TGTGCCAGCAGCTTAGATCTCCAAGGGACCCAGTACTTC

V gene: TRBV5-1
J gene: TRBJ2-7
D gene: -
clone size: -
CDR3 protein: CASSDGTDSYEQYF
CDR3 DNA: TGCGCCAGCAGCGACGGGACTGACTCCTACGAGCAGTACTTC

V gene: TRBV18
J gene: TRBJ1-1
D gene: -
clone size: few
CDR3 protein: CASSPQRSDEAFF
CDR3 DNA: TGTGCCAGCTCACCACAAAGGTCGGATGAAGCTTTCTTT

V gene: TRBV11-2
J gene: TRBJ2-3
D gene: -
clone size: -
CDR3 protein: CASTDLGGQGDTKYF
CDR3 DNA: TGTGCCAGCACCGATTTGGGGGGGCAGGGGGATACGAAGTATTTT

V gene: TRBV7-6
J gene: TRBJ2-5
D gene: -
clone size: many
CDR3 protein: CASSLVPSTGETQYF
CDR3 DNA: TGTGCCAGCAGCTTAGTCCCCTCGACAGGAGAGACCCAGTACTTC

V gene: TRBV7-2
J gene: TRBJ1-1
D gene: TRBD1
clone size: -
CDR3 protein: CASSLATGGTGAFF
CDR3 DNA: TGTGCCAGTAGCTTAGCCACAGGGGGAACTGGAGCTTTCTTT

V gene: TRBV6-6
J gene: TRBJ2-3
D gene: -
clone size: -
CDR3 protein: CASSYGGPGDTQYF
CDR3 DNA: TGTGCCAGCAGTTACGGGGGGCCAGGGGATACGCAGTATTTT

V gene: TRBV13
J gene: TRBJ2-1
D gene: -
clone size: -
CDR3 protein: CASSNQNEQFF
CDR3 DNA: TGTGCCAGCAGCAATCAAAATGAGCAGTTCTTC

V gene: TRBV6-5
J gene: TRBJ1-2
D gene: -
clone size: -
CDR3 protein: CASSYSETEGYGYTF
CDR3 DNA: TGTGCCAGCAGTTACTCGGAGACAGAAGGGTATGGCTACACCTTC

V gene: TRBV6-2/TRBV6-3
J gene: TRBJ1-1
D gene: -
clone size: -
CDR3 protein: CASRYRGQRSTEAFF
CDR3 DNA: TGTGCCAGCAGATACCGAGGACAGCGGAGCACTGAAGCTTTCTTT

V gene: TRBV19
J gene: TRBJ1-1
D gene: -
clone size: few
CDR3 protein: CASSITAYTEAFF
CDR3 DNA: TGTGCCAGTAGTATTACCGCATACACTGAAGCTTTCTTT

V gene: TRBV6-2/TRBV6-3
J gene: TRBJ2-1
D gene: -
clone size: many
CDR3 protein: CASSVVKASRVQFF
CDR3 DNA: TGTGCCAGCAGTGTGGTAAAGGCATCCCGCGTGCAGTTCTTC

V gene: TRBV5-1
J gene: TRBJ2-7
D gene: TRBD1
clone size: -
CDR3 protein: CASSLTPGTGVSEQYF
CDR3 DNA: TGCGCCAGCAGCCTTACCCCCGGGACAGGGGTGTCCGAGCAGTACTTC

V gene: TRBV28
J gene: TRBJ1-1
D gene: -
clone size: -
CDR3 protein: CASRRDGTPNTEAFF
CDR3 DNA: TGTGCCAGCAGAAGAGACGGGACACCAAACACTGAAGCTTTCTTT

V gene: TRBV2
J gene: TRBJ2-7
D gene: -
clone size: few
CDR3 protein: CASTLGLSSSYEQYF
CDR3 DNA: TGTGCCAGCACTTTGGGCCTATCGAGCTCCTACGAGCAGTACTTC

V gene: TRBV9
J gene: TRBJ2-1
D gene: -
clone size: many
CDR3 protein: CASSVAGGGHTTYNEQFF
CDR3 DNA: TGTGCCAGCAGCGTTGCAGGCGGTGGTCACACAACCTACAATGAGCAGTTCTTC

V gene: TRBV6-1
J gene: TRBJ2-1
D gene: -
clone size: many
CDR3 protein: CASSGRTYNEQFF
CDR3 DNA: TGTGCCAGCAGTGGACGGACCTACAATGAGCAGTTCTTC

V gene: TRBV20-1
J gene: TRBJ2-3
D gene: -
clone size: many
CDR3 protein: CSGPGHFTDTQYF
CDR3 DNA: TGCAGTGGGCCGGGACACTTCACAGATACGCAGTATTTT

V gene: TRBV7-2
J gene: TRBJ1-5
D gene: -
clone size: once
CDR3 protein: CASSRGSVNQPQHF
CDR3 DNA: TGTGCCAGCAGCCGAGGGAGCGTCAATCAGCCCCAGCATTTT

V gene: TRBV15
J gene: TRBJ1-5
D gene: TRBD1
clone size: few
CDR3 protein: CATSRVGTGIGNQPQHF
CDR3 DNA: TGTGCCACCAGCAGAGTAGGGACAGGGATCGGCAATCAGCCCCAGCATTTT

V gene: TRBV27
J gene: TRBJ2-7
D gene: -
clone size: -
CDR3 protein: CASSLLGTYEQYF
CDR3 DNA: TGTGCCAGCAGTTTACTTGGTACCTACGAGCAGTACTTC

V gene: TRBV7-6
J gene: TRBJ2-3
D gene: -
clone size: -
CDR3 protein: CASSRDSDSTDTQYF
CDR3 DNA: TGTGCCAGCAGCCGGGACTCTGACAGCACAGATACGCAGTATTTT

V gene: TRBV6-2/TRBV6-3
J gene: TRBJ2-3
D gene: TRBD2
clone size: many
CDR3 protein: CASRIAGGTDTQYF
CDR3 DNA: TGTGCCAGCAGGATAGCGGGGGGCACAGATACGCAGTATTTT

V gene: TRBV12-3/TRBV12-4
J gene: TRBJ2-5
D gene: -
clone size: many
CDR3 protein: CASSFLSRFDPLQQRAQETQYF
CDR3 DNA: TGTGCCAGCAGTTTTTTGTCTCGGTTTGATCCCCTTCAACAGAGGGCCCAAGAGACCCAGTACTTC

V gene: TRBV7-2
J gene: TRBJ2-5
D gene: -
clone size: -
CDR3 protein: CASGGRRYQETQYF
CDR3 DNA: TGTGCCAGCGGCGGGCGGAGGTACCAAGAGACCCAGTACTTC

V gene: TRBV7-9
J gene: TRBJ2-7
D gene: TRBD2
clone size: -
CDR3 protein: CASRPGLAVGFSYNEQYF
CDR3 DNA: TGTGCCAGCAGACCGGGACTAGCGGTTGGGTTCTCCTACAATGAGCAGTACTTC

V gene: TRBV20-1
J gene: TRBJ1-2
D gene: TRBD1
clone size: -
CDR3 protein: CSARDLWRQGAGGYTF
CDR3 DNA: TGCAGTGCTAGAGATCTTTGGCGACAGGGGGCTGGGGGCTACACCTTC